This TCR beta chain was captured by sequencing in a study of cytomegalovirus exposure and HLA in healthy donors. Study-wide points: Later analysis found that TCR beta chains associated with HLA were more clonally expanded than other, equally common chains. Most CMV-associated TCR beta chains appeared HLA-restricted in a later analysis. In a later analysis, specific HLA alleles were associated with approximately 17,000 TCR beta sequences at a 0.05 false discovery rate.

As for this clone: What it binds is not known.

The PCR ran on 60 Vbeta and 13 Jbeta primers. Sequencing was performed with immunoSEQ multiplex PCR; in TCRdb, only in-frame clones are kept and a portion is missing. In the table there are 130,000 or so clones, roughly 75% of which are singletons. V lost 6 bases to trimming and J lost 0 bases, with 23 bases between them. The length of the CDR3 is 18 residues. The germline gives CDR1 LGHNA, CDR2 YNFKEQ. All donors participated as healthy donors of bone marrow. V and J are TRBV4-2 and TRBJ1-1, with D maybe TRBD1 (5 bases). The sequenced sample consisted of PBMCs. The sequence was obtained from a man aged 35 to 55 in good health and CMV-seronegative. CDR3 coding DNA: TGTGCCAGCAGTACTCTAAACCCTCTCACAGGCATGAACACTGAAGCTTTCTTT. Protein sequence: CASSTLNPLTGMNTEAFF.